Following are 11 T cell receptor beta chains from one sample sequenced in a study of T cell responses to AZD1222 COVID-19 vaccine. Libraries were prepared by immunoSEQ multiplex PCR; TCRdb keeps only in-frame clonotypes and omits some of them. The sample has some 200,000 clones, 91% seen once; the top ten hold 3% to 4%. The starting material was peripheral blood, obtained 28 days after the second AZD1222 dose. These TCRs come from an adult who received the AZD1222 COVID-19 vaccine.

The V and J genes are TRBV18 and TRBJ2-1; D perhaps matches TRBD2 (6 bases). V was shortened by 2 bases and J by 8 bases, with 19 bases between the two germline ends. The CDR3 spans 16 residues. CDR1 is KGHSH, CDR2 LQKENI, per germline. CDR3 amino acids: CASSPTRRPGEDEQFF. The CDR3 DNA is TGTGCCAGCTCACCAACCCGGAGGCCTGGGGAGGATGAGCAGTTCTTC. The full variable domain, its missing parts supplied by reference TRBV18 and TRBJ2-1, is NAGVMQNPRHLVRRRGQEARLRCSPMKGHSHVYWYRQLPEEGLKFMVYLQKENIIDESGMPKERFSAEFPKEGPSILRIQQVVRGDSAAYFCASSPTRRPGEDEQFFGPGTRLTVL.

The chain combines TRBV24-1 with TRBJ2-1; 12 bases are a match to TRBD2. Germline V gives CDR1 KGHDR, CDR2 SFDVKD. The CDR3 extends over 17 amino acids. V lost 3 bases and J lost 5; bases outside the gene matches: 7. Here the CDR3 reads CATSDRTSGVHHNEQFF. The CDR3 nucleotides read TGTGCCACCAGTGATAGGACTAGCGGGGTACATCACAATGAGCAGTTCTTC.

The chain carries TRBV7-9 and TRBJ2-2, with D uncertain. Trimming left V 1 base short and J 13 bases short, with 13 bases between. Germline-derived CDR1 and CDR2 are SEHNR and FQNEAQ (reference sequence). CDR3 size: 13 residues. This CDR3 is CASSLVGVSWLFF. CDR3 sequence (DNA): TGTGCCAGCAGCTTAGTTGGGGTTTCGTGGCTGTTTTTT.

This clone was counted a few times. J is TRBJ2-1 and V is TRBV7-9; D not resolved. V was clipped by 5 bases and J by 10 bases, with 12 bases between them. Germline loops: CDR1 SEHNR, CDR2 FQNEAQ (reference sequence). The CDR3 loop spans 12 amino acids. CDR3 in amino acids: CASSLLAREQFF. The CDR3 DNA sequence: TGTGCCAGCAGCCTCCTGGCCCGGGAGCAGTTCTTC.

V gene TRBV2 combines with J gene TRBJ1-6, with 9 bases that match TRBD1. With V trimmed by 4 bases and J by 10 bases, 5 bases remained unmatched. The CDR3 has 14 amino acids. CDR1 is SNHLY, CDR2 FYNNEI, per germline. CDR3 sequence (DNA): TGTGCCAGCAGTGTAGACAGGGGGTACTCACCCCTCCACTTT. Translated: CASSVDRGYSPLHF.

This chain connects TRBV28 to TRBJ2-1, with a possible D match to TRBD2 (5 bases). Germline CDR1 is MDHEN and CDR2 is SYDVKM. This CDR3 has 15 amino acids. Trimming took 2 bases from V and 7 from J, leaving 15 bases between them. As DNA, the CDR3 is TGTGCCAGCAGTTTACGGGGAGCCACTGGGAATGAGCAGTTCTTC. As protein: CASSLRGATGNEQFF.

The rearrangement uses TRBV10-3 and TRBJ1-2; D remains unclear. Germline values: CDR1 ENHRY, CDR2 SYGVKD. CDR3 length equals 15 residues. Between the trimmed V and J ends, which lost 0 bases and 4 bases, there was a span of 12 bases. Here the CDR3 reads CAISESNTVGYGYTF. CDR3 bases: TGTGCCATCAGTGAGTCTAACACTGTTGGCTATGGCTACACCTTC.

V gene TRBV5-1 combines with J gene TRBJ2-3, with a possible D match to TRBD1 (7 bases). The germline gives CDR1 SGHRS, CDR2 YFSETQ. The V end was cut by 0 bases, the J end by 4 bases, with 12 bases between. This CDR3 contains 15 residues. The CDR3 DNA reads TGCGCCAGCAGCTTGGCAGGGGGGTTCGCAGATACGCAGTATTTT. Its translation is CASSLAGGFADTQYF.

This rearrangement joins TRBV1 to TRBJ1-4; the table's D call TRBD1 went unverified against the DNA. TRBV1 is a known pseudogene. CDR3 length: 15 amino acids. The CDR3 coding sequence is TGCACCAGCAGCCAAGACACAGGGATTAATGAAAAACTGTTTTTT. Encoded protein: CTSSQDTGINEKLFF.

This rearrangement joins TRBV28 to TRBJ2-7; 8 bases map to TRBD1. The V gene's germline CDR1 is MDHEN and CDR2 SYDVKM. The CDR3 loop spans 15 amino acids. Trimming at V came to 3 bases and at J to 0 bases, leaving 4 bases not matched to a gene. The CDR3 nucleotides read TGTGCCAGCAGTTTCCAGGGGGCCTACTCCTACGAGCAGTACTTC. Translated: CASSFQGAYSYEQYF.

Here the CDR3 reads CASASGSVGNEQFF. In DNA, the CDR3 is TGTGCCAGCGCTAGCGGGAGCGTGGGAAATGAGCAGTTCTTC. This chain joins TRBV5-4 and TRBJ2-1; TRBD2 matches at 10 bases. There are 14 residues in the CDR3. The germline V gene has CDR1 SGHNT and CDR2 YYREEE (reference sequence). J was trimmed by 7 bases and V by 7 bases; bases with no gene match: 8.